The rows below give T cell receptor beta chains drawn from one sample of a study of CD8+ T cells in alopecia areata. The data were produced by immunoSEQ multiplex PCR, yet TCRdb's version contains in-frame clones alone and is incomplete. The sample lists tens of thousands of clones, approximately 96% occurring once. Sequenced here: CD8+ T cells sorted from blood, sampled at week 0. These receptors originate from a human donor with alopecia areata. CDR3s include the opening cysteine and the closing phenylalanine or tryptophan. Fields, in order: V gene, clone size, D gene, J gene, CDR3 protein, CDR3 DNA. A D gene is named only where the DNA matches it firmly. Where a row states a size, it is once, few, many or the class of an expanded clone; other rows omit it.

>TRBV21-1|-|-|TRBJ2-7
CASSKDRRRRYF
TGTGCCAGCAGCAAAGATAGAAGGAGAAGGTACTTC
>TRBV6-5|once|TRBD1|TRBJ2-5
CASSSTGGSRETQYF
TGTGCCAGCAGTTCCACAGGGGGGAGCAGGGAGACCCAGTACTTC
>TRBV5-1|-|-|TRBJ2-1
CASSSRYNEQFF
TGCGCCAGCAGCTCCCGTTACAATGAGCAGTTCTTC
>TRBV4-3|-|TRBD2|TRBJ2-2
CASSQDLSGGTTGELFF
TGCGCCAGCAGCCAAGATCTCAGCGGGGGGACCACCGGGGAGCTGTTTTTT
>TRBV5-5|-|-|TRBJ2-7
CASSRSTGYEQYF
TGTGCCAGCAGCCGCTCGACGGGGTACGAGCAGTACTTC
>TRBV4-1|-|-|TRBJ2-5
CASSQDEETQYF
TGCGCCAGCAGCCAAGATGAAGAGACCCAGTACTTC
>TRBV7-9|-|-|TRBJ2-5
CASSLEGQETQYF
TGTGCCAGCAGCTTAGAGGGTCAAGAGACCCAGTACTTC
>TRBV6-5|-|-|TRBJ1-3
CASSDKWLNTIYF
TGTGCCAGCAGTGATAAATGGCTGAACACCATATATTTT
>TRBV9|-|TRBD1|TRBJ2-7
CASSAGTGPYEQYF
TGTGCCAGCAGCGCCGGGACAGGACCCTACGAGCAGTACTTC
>TRBV4-2|-|TRBD2|TRBJ2-5
CASSPSGGAGETQYF
TGTGCCAGCAGCCCTAGCGGGGGGGCCGGAGAGACCCAGTACTTC
>TRBV9|-|-|TRBJ2-5
CASSEGVSMETQYF
TGTGCCAGCAGCGAGGGGGTTAGCATGGAGACCCAGTACTTC
>TRBV27|-|-|TRBJ1-1
CASSPGTANTEAFF
TGTGCCAGCAGTCCCGGCACGGCGAACACTGAAGCTTTCTTT
>TRBV27|-|-|TRBJ2-1
CASSFGRAGNEQFF
TGTGCCAGCAGTTTCGGCAGGGCGGGCAATGAGCAGTTCTTC